These 2 T cell receptor beta chains came from one sample sequenced in a study of cytomegalovirus exposure and HLA in healthy donors. Primers included in the PCR were 60 Vbeta and 13 Jbeta primers. The repertoire was sequenced with immunoSEQ multiplex PCR; TCRdb's copy has only in-frame clones and lacks some. The sample shows 60,000 to 75,000 clones, roughly 68% of them seen only once. The material sequenced was PBMCs. The origin of the receptors is a woman aged 55 to 70 in good health and CMV-seropositive.

V is TRBV9 and J is TRBJ2-7; 9 nucleotides agree with TRBD1. Germline V lookup: CDR1 SGDLS, CDR2 YYNGEE. V shed 4 bases and J 2 bases; nucleotides not matched to a gene: 7. The CDR3 is 15 residues long. CDR3 amino acids: CASSIGQGSAYEQYF. CDR3 DNA sequence: TGTGCCAGCAGCATAGGACAGGGGTCAGCCTACGAGCAGTACTTC.

The chain combines TRBV11-3 with TRBJ2-7, with D perhaps matching TRBD1 (7 bases). In germline, CDR1 is SGHNT, CDR2 YENEEA. The ends were cut back, 5 bases at V and 2 bases at J, with 13 bases in the middle. CDR3 length: 14 residues. The CDR3 loop reads CASSTQGRTYEQYF. DNA of the CDR3: TGTGCCAGCAGCACACAGGGGAGGACCTACGAGCAGTACTTC.